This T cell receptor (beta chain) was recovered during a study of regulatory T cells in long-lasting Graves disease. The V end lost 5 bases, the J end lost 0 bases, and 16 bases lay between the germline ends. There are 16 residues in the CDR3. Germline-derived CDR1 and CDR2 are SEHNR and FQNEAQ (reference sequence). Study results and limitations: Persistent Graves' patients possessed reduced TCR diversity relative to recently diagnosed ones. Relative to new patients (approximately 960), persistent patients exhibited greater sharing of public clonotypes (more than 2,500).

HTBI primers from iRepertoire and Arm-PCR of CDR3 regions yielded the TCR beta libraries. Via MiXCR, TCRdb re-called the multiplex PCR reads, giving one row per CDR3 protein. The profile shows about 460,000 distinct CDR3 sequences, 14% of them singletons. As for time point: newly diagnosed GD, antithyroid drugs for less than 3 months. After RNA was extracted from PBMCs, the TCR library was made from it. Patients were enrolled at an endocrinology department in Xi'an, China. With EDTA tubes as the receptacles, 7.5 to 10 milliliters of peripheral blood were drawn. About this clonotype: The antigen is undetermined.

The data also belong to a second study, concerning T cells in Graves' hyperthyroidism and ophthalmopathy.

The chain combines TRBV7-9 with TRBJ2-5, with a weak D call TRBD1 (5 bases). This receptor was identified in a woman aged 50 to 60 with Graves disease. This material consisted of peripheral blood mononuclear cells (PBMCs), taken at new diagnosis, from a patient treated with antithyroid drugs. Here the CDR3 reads CASSPPGAGYQETQYF. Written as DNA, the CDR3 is TGTGCCAGCAGCCCCCCTGGGGCAGGGTACCAAGAGACCCAGTACTTC.